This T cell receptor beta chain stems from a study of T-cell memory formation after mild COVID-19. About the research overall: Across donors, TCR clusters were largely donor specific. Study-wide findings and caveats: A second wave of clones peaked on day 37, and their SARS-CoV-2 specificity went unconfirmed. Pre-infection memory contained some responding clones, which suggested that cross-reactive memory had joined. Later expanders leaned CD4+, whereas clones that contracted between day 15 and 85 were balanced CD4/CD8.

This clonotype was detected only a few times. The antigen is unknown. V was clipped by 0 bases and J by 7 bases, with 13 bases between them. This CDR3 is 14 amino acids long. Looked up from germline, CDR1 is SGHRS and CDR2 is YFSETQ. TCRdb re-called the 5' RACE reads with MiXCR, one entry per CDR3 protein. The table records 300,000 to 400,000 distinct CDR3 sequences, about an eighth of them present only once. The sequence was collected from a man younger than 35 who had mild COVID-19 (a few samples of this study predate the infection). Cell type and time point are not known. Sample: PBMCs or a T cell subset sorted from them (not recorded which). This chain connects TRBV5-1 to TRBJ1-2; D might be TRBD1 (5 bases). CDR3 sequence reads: CASSLEGAPGGYTF. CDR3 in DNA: TGCGCCAGCAGCTTGGAAGGGGCGCCCGGTGGCTACACCTTC.